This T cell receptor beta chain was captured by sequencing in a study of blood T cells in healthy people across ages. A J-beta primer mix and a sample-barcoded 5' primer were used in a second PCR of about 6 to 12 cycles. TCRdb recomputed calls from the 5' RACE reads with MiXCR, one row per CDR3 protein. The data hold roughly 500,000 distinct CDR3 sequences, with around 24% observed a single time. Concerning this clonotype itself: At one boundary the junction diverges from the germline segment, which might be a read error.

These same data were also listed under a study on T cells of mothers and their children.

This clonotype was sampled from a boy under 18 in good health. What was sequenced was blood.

As DNA, the CDR3 is TGTGCCAGCAGCTTAAACGTCGGGGTGTACTTC. Amino acid sequence: CASSLNVGVYF. This chain links TRBV7-2 with TRBJ2-1, with D perhaps matching TRBD2 (5 bases). The CDR3 consists of 11 residues. CDR1 is SGHTA and CDR2 is FQGNSA in the germline V gene.